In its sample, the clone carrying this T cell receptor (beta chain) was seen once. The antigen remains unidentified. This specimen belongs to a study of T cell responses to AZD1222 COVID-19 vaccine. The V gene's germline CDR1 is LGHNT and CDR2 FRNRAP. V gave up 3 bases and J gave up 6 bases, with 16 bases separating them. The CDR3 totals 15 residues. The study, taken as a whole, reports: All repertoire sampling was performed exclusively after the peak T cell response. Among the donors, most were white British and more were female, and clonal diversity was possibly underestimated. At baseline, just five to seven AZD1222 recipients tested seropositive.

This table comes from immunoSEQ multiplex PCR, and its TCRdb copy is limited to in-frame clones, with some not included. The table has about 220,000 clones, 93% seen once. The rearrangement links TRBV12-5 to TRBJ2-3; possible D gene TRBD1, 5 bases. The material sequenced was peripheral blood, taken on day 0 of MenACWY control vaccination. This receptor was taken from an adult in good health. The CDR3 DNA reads TGTGCTAGTGGTTTAGGGGCAGGGTGGGTGGATACGCAGTATTTT. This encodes CASGLGAGWVDTQYF.